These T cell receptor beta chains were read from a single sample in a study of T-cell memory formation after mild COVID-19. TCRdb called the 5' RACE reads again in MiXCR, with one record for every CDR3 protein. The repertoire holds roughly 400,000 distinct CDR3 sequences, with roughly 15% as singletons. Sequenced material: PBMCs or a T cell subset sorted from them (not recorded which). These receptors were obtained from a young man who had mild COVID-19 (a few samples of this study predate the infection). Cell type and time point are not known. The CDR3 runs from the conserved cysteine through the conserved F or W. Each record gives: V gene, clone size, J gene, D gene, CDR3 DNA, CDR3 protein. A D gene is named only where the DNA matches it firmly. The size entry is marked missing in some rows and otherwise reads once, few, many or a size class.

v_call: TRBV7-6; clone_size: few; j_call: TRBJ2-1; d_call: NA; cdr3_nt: TGTGCCAGCAGCTTAGAGTATTCGGGCAATGAGCAGTTCTTC; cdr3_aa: CASSLEYSGNEQFF
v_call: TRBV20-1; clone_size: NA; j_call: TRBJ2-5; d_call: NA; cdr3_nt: TGCAGTGCTAGATCCGATAGGAGCTTCGAGACCCAGTACTTC; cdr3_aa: CSARSDRSFETQYF
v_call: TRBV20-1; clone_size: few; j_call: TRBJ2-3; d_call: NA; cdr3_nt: TGCAGTGCTTTACTAGCAGCCACAGATACGCAGTATTTT; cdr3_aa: CSALLAATDTQYF
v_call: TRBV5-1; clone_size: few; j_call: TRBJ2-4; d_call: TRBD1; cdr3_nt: TGCGCCAGCAGCCCCGGGACAGGGCTGGACAAAAACATTCAGTACTTC; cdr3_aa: CASSPGTGLDKNIQYF
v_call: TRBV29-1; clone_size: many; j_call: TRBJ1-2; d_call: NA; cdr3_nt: TGCAGCGTTGGAAGACTTGGCTACACCTTC; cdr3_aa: CSVGRLGYTF
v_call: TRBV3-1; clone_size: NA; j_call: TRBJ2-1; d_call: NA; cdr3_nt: TGTGCCAGCAGCCGCTCCGGGAAGAACAATGAGCAGTTCTTC; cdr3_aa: CASSRSGKNNEQFF
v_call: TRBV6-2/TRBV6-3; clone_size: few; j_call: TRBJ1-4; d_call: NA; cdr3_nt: TGTGCCAGCAGTTACGGAAACGAAAAACTGTTTTTT; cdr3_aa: CASSYGNEKLFF
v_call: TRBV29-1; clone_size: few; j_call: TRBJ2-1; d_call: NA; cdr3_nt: TGCAGCGTTGTAGAGGGGGGCAATGAGCAGTTCTTC; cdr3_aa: CSVVEGGNEQFF
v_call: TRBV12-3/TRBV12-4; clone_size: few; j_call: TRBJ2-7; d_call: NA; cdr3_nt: TGTGCCAGCAGTTTACAGGGAGTTGACGAGCAGTACTTC; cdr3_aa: CASSLQGVDEQYF
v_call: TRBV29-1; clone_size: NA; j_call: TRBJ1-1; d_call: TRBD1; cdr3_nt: TGCAGCGTTGCACAGGGGCCGCGGACTGAAGCTTTCTTT; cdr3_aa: CSVAQGPRTEAFF
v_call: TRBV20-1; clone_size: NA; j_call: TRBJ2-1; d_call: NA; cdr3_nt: TGCAGTGCTAGTCTCGGGCCAAGCTCCTACAATGAGCAGTTCTTC; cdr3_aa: CSASLGPSSYNEQFF
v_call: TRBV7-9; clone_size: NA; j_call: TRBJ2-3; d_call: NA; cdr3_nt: TGTGCCAGCAGCTTGGTAGCGCAGTCCACAGATACGCAGTATTTT; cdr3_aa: CASSLVAQSTDTQYF
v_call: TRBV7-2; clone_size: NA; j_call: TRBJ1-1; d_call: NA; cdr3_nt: TGTGCCAGCAGCTCCTCAGCCCTGAACACTGAAGCTTTCTTT; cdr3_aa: CASSSSALNTEAFF
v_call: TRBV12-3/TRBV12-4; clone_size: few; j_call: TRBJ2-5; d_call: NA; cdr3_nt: TGTGCCAGCAAGCGGGACAGCTCAGAGACCCAGTACTTC; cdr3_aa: CASKRDSSETQYF
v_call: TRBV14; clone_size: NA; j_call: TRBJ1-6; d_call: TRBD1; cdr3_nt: TGTGCCAGCAGCCGGGACAGGGGTTTACCTCCCCTCCACTTT; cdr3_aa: CASSRDRGLPPLHF
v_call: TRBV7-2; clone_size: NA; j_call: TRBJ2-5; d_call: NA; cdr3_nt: TGTGCCAGCAGCTTACGAGGCAGCTTCCAAGAGACCCAGTACTTC; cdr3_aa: CASSLRGSFQETQYF
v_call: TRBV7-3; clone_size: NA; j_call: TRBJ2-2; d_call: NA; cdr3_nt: TGTGCCAGCAGCTTAAAGGCCGGGGAGCTGTTTTTT; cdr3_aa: CASSLKAGELFF
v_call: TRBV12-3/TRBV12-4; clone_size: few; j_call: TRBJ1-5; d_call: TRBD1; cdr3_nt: TGTGCCACCCGTGGACAGGGCAATCAGCCCCAGCATTTT; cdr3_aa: CATRGQGNQPQHF
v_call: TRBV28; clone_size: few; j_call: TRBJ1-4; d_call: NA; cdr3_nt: TGTGCCAGCAGCCTCCCGACCGATGAAAAACTGTTTTTT; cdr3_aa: CASSLPTDEKLFF
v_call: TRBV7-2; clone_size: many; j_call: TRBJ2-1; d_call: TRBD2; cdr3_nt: TGTGCCAGCAGTGAAACTAGCGGGGGGGCTCGTGAGCAGTTCTTC; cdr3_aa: CASSETSGGAREQFF
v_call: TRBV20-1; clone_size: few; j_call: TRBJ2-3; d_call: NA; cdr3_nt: TGCCGTCCCGAGAATACGCAGTATTTT; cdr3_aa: CRPENTQYF
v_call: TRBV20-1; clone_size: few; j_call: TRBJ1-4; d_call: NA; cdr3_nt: TGCAGTGCTAGAGATTGGGCAGGTCCAGGGGAAAAACTGTTTTTT; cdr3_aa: CSARDWAGPGEKLFF
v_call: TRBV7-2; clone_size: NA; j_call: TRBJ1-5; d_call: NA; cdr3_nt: TGTGCCAGCAGCTTAGGTTCCGGACAGCAGGGCAATCAGCCCCAGCATTTT; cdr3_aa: CASSLGSGQQGNQPQHF
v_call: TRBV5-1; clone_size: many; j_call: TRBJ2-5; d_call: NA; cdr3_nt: TGCGCCAGCAGCCCCCGTTTCCCAGGCTGGGAGACCCAGTACTTC; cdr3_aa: CASSPRFPGWETQYF
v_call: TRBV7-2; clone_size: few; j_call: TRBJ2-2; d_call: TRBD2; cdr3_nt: TGTGCCAGCAGCTATTCGTCTAGCGGGGCCGGGGAGCTGTTTTTT; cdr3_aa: CASSYSSSGAGELFF
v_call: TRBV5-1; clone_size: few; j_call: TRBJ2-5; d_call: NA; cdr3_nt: TGCGCCAGCAGCCCGGCTTGGGCAACCACAAAGTACTTC; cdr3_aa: CASSPAWATTKYF
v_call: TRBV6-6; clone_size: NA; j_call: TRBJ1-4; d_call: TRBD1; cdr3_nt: TGTGCCAGCAGTTGGAACAGGGGTAATGAAAAACTGTTTTTT; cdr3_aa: CASSWNRGNEKLFF
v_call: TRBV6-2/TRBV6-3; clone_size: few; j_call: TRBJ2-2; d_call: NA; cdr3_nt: TGTGCCAGCAGTTATCGCCAGAACACCGGGGAGCTGTTTTTT; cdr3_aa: CASSYRQNTGELFF
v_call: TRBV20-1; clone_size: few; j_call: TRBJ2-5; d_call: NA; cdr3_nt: TGCAGTGCCCGAGTAGTAGCGGAAGAGACCCAGTACTTC; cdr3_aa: CSARVVAEETQYF
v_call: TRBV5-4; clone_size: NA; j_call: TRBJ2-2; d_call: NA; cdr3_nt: TGTGCCAGCAGCCGACCGGGGCCTGGCGGGGAGCTGTTTTTT; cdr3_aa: CASSRPGPGGELFF
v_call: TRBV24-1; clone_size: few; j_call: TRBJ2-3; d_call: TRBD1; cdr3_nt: TGTGCCACCAGTGATTCCGGACAGGCAGCCCCAGATACGCAGTATTTT; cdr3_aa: CATSDSGQAAPDTQYF
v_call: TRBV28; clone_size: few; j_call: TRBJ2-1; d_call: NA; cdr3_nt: TGTGCCAGCAGTTTCCCGTACAATGAGCAGTTCTTC; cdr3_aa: CASSFPYNEQFF
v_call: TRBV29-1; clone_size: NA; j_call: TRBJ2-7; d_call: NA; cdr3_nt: TGCAGCGTTGTCTCGGACAGAGACTACGAGCAGTACTTC; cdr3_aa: CSVVSDRDYEQYF
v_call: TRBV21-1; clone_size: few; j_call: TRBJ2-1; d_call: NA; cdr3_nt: TGTGCCAGCAGCAACGTATTCCCTACCTACAATGAGCAGTTCTTC; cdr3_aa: CASSNVFPTYNEQFF
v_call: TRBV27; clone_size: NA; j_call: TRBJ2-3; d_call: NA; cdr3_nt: TGTGCCAGCAGTTTATCGAAGGGTGTCGGAGATACGCAGTATTTT; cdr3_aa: CASSLSKGVGDTQYF
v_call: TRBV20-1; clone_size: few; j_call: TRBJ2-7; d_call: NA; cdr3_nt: TGCAGTGCCAGGAAGGGGCAGTGGTACGAGCAGTACTTC; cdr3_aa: CSARKGQWYEQYF
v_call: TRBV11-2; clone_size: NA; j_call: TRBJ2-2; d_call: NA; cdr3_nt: TGTGCCAGCAGCTTAGCCAGTTACCGGGGGCCGAACACCGGGGAGCTGTTTTTT; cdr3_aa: CASSLASYRGPNTGELFF
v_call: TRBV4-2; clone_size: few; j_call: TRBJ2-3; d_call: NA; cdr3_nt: TGTGCCAGCAGCCAAGATTGGGGGGCTAGCACAGATACGCAGTATTTT; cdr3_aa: CASSQDWGASTDTQYF
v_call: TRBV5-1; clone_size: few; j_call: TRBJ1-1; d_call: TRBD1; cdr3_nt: TGCGCCAGCAGCCAGATTTATCAGGGGGAGGGGATCACTGAAGCTTTCTTT; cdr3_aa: CASSQIYQGEGITEAFF
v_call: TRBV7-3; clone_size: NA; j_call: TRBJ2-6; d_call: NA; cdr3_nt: TGTGCCAGCAGCAAACAGAGCTCTGGGGCCAACGTCCTGACTTTC; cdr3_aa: CASSKQSSGANVLTF
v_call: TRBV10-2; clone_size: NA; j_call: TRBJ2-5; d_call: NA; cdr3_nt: TGCGCCAGCAGTGAGAAGCGTGAGACCCAGTACTTC; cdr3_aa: CASSEKRETQYF
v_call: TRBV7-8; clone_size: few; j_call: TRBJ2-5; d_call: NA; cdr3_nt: TGTGCCAGCAGCTTAGGCGGCGTTGGGGCCCAGTACTTC; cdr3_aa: CASSLGGVGAQYF
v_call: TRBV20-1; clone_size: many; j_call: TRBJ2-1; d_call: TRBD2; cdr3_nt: TGCAGTGCTAGGCGTCTAGCGGGGGGTAGCTCCTACAATGAGCAGTTCTTC; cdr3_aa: CSARRLAGGSSYNEQFF
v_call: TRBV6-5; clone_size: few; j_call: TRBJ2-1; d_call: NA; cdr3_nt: TGTGCCAGCAGTTACTCGAACCAGGGGGGGCAGGATGAGCAGTTCTTC; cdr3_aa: CASSYSNQGGQDEQFF
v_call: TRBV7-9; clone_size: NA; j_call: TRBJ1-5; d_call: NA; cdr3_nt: TGTGCCAGCAGTGACTCCAGTGGGCCCCAGCATTTT; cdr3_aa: CASSDSSGPQHF
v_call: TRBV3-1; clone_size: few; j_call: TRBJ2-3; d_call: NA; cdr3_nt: TGTGCCAGCAGCTACATACAAAATACGCAGTATTTT; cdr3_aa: CASSYIQNTQYF
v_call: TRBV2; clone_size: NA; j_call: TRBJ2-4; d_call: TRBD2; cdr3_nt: TGTGCCACCACAGGACTAGCGGGGCGAAACATTCAGTACTTC; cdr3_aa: CATTGLAGRNIQYF
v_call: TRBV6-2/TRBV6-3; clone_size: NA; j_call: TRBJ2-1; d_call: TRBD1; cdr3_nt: TGTGCCAGCAGTGGGGACAGGGGACCCTACAATGAGCAGTTCTTC; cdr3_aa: CASSGDRGPYNEQFF
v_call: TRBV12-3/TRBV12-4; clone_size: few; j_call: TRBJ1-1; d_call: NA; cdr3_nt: TGTGCCAGCAGCCTTGGGGCTAGACAGGCGACCACTGAAGCTTTCTTT; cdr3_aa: CASSLGARQATTEAFF
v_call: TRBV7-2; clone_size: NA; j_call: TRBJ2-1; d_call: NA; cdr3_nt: TGTGCCAGCAACCTTTACCTTAGTAACAATGAGCAGTTCTTC; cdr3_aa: CASNLYLSNNEQFF
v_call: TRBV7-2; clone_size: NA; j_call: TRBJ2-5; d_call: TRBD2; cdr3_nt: TGTGCCAGCAGCCCGAGGTTCCGGACTAGCGGCGGACAAGAGACCCAGTACTTC; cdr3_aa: CASSPRFRTSGGQETQYF
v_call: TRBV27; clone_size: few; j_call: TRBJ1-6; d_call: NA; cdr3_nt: TGTGCCAGCAGTGGAGGTCTAGGGGTACAGTCACCCCTCCACTTT; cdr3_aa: CASSGGLGVQSPLHF
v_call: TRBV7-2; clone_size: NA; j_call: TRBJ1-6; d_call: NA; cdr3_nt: TGTGCCAGCAGCTTAAAGCCATCACCCCTCCACTTT; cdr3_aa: CASSLKPSPLHF
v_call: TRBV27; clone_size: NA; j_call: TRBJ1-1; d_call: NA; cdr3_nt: TGTGCCAGCACCTCGGCGGGGATCGGCACTGAAGCTTTCTTT; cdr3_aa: CASTSAGIGTEAFF
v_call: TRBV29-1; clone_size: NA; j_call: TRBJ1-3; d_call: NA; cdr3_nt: TGCAGTACCACAGGCATCTCTGGAAACACCATATATTTT; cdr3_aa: CSTTGISGNTIYF